This T cell receptor (beta chain) was recorded in a study of T-cell reconstitution after alpha-beta-depleted transplantation in children. The TCRbeta library incorporated unique molecular identifiers. From the PCR reads, TCRdb called clonotypes with MiXCR, one entry per CDR3 protein. The repertoire has approximately 980,000 distinct CDR3 sequences, about 29% of them found once; the top ten carry approximately 30%. The sequencing here drew on PBMCs, mostly from graft donor cells, taken 360 days after TCRalphabeta/CD19-depleted stem cell transplant. The sequence was collected from a boy under two years old who had a stem cell transplant for SCID, so the T cells may come from the graft donor.

The DNA of the CDR3 is TGCAGTGCTCTTAGTTATCCACCCTCCTACGAGCAGTACTTC. Protein sequence: CSALSYPPSYEQYF. The J gene is TRBJ2-7, the V gene TRBV20-1, with no clear D. The CDR3 loop spans 14 amino acids. V lost 5 bases and J lost 0, with 14 bases in between. The V gene's germline CDR1 is DFQATT and CDR2 SNEGSKA (reference sequence).